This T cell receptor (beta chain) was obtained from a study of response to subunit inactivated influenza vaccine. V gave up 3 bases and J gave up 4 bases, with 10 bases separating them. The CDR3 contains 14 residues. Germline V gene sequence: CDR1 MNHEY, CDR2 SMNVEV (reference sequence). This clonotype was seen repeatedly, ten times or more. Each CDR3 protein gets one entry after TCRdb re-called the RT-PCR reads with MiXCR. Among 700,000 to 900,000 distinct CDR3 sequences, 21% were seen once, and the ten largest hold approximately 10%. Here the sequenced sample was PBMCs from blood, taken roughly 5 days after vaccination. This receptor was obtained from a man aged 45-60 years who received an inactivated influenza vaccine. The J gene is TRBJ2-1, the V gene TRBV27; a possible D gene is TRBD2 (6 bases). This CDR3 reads CASSFGTPYNEQFF. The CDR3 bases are TGTGCCAGCAGTTTCGGGACTCCATACAATGAGCAGTTCTTC.